This T cell receptor (beta chain) was documented in a study of monozygotic twins with inflammatory bowel disease. On this clonotype itself: No antigen is known for it.

CDR3 length: 16 residues. The germline gives CDR1 MNHEY, CDR2 SVGAGI. Study findings and constraints: IBD patients shared fewer clonotypes with others than healthy twins, especially with disease activity. Among twins, concordant and discordant pairs did not differ in repertoire similarity, possibly from limited power. Those with IBD had lower TCRbeta diversity (inverse Simpson) than their healthy co-twins did.

Two nested PCRs, run for around 15 and 9 cycles, were applied to TCRalpha and TCRbeta cDNA. TCRdb reprocessed the 5' RACE reads, with one entry per CDR3 protein and no DNA. The sample totals roughly 330,000 distinct CDR3 sequences; its top ten clones hold 2%. The sample comprised blood. The TCR originated in a human donor with ulcerative colitis or Crohn's disease, or a healthy co-twin of an affected twin (not recorded which). This rearrangement joins TRBV6-5 to TRBJ2-5; TCRdb selects TRBD1, and the lack of DNA leaves this call unchecked. The CDR3 spells CASSYFSGAPQETQYF.